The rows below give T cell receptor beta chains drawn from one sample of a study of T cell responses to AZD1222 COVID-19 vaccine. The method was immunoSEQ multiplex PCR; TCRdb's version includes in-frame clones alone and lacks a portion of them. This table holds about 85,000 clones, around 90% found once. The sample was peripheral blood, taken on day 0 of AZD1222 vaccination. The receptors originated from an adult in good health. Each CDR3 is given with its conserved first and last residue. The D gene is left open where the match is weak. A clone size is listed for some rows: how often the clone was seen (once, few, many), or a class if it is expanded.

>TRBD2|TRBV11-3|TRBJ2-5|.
CASSTGLAGPQETQYF
TGTGCCAGCAGCACGGGACTAGCGGGACCACAAGAGACCCAGTACTTC
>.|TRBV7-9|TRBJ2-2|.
CASSLAAENTGELFF
TGTGCCAGCAGCTTAGCTGCAGAGAACACCGGGGAGCTGTTTTTT
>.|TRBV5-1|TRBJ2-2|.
CASSLAATGELFF
TGCGCCAGCAGCTTGGCAGCCACCGGGGAGCTGTTTTTT
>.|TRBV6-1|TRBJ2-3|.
CASSDRRDSRTDTQYF
TGTGCCAGCAGTGACCGACGGGACTCACGCACAGATACGCAGTATTTT
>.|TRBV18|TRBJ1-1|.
CASSPRAADTEAFF
TGTGCCAGCTCACCTCGGGCTGCGGACACTGAAGCTTTCTTT
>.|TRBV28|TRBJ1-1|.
CASRTKAGRGTEAFF
TGTGCCAGCAGGACCAAGGCCGGGCGAGGGACTGAAGCTTTCTTT
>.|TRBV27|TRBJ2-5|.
CASSLAYWDSQETQYF
TGTGCCAGCAGTTTAGCATACTGGGACTCCCAAGAGACCCAGTACTTC
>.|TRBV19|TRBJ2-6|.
CASSVQRVANVLTF
TGTGCCAGTAGTGTTCAGCGGGTCGCCAACGTCCTGACTTTC
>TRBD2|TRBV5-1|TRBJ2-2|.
CASSLESRGVANTGELFF
TGCGCCAGCAGCTTGGAATCGCGGGGGGTAGCGAACACCGGGGAGCTGTTTTTT
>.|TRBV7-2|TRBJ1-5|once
CASSFLGNQPQHF
TGTGCCAGCAGCTTCTTGGGAAATCAGCCCCAGCATTTT
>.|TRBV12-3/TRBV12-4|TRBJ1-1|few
CASSLGRYTEAFF
TGTGCCAGCAGTTTAGGCCGGTACACTGAAGCTTTCTTT
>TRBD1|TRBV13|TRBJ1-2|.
CASSSNRGGYTF
TGTGCCAGCAGCTCAAACAGGGGCGGCTACACCTTC
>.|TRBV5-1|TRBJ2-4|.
CASSLTNSTILAKNIQYF
TGCGCCAGCAGCTTGACGAACAGCACTATTCTAGCCAAAAACATTCAGTACTTC
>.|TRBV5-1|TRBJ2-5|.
CASSSSPGQQETQYF
TGCGCCAGCAGCTCCTCGCCTGGACAGCAAGAGACCCAGTACTTC
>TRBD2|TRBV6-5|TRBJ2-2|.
CAAGGRTGELFF
TGTGCAGCGGGGGGGCGTACCGGGGAGCTGTTTTTT
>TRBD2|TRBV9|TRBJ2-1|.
CASATRDYSYNEQFF
TGTGCCAGCGCCACTCGGGACTACTCCTACAATGAGCAGTTCTTC
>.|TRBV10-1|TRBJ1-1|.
CASSLTENTEAFF
TGCGCCAGCAGTCTGACAGAGAACACTGAAGCTTTCTTT
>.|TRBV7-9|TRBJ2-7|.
CASSLNREAYEQYF
TGTGCCAGCAGCTTAAACAGGGAGGCCTACGAGCAGTACTTC
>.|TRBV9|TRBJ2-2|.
CASSVEVRNTGELFF
TGTGCCAGCAGCGTAGAAGTGCGGAACACCGGGGAGCTGTTTTTT
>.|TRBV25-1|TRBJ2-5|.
CASSDDGRLETQYF
TGTGCCAGCAGTGATGACGGACGGTTGGAGACCCAGTACTTC
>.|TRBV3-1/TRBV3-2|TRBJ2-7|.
CASSHGGMGYEQYF
TGTGCCAGCAGCCATGGGGGGATGGGATACGAGCAGTACTTC
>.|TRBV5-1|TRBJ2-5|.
CASSLGPNPQETQYF
TGCGCCAGCAGCTTGGGACCGAACCCCCAAGAGACCCAGTACTTC
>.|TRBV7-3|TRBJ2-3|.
CASSLKGGSSTDTQYF
TGTGCCAGCAGCTTAAAGGGGGGTTCTAGCACAGATACGCAGTATTTT